The source of this T cell receptor (beta chain) is a study of T cells of healthy individuals. Germline loops: CDR1 LGHDT, CDR2 YNNKEL (reference sequence). The CDR3 is made up of 14 amino acids. V was cut by 3 bases and J by 4 bases, with 9 bases left in between. A single record per CDR3 protein comes from TCRdb applying MiXCR to the 5' RACE reads. The sample has around 98,000 distinct CDR3 sequences; 17% are singletons. This receptor was taken from a human donor in good health. V usage is TRBV3-1 and J usage is TRBJ2-2; D uncertain. CDR3 bases: TGTGCCAGCAGCCATGGGGTTGGCACCGGGGAGCTGTTTTTT. Residues: CASSHGVGTGELFF. Variable domain in full (rest from reference TRBV3-1 and TRBJ2-2): DTAVSQTPKYLVTQMGNDKSIKCEQNLGHDTMYWYKQDSKKFLKIMFSYNNKELIINETVPNRFSPKSPDKAHLNLHINSLELGDSAVYFCASSHGVGTGELFFGEGSRLTVL.